Listed below are T cell receptor beta chains from one sample, sequenced in a study of glioma-infiltrating T cells after dendritic cell vaccination. Libraries were prepared by immunoSEQ multiplex PCR; TCRdb keeps only in-frame clonotypes and omits some of them. The sample holds tens of thousands of clones, 70% to 90% seen once. Material: blood, obtained before dendritic cell vaccination. The receptors stem from a human donor with glioblastoma. Each CDR3 is given with its conserved first and last residue. D genes are given only for firm matches. Rows may omit the clone size; those that give it use once, few, many or a size class.

clone_size: .
v_call: TRBV2
j_call: TRBJ1-1
d_call: .
cdr3_aa: CASSERGMNTEAFF
cdr3_nt: TGTGCCAGCAGTGAACGGGGAATGAACACTGAAGCTTTCTTT

clone_size: once
v_call: TRBV5-1
j_call: TRBJ2-3
d_call: .
cdr3_aa: CASSLTGEAQYF
cdr3_nt: TGCGCCAGCAGCTTGACAGGGGAGGCGCAGTATTTT

clone_size: .
v_call: TRBV20-1
j_call: TRBJ2-7
d_call: .
cdr3_aa: CSASGTSEQYF
cdr3_nt: TGCAGTGCTAGTGGAACTAGCGAGCAGTACTTC

clone_size: once
v_call: TRBV5-1
j_call: TRBJ2-5
d_call: TRBD1
cdr3_aa: CASSFGQGQETQYF
cdr3_nt: TGCGCCAGCAGCTTCGGACAGGGCCAAGAGACCCAGTACTTC

clone_size: .
v_call: TRBV2
j_call: TRBJ2-3
d_call: TRBD2
cdr3_aa: CASGGLAGALDTQYF
cdr3_nt: TGTGCCAGTGGGGGACTAGCGGGGGCATTGGATACGCAGTATTTT

clone_size: few
v_call: TRBV5-1
j_call: TRBJ1-2
d_call: .
cdr3_aa: CASSSPDRPIDGYTF
cdr3_nt: TGCGCCAGCAGCTCCCCGGACAGACCTATCGACGGCTACACCTTC

clone_size: .
v_call: TRBV2
j_call: TRBJ1-5
d_call: TRBD1
cdr3_aa: CASLDRGNQPQHF
cdr3_nt: TGTGCCAGCTTAGACAGGGGCAATCAGCCCCAGCATTTT

clone_size: .
v_call: TRBV6-1
j_call: TRBJ1-4
d_call: .
cdr3_aa: CASTLTGTSNEKLFF
cdr3_nt: TGTGCCAGCACCTTAACCGGGACATCAAATGAAAAACTGTTTTTT

clone_size: few
v_call: TRBV4-3
j_call: TRBJ1-2
d_call: TRBD1
cdr3_aa: CASSPHSQTGMGYTF
cdr3_nt: TGCGCCAGCAGCCCTCATTCCCAGACAGGGATGGGCTACACCTTC

clone_size: .
v_call: TRBV2
j_call: TRBJ2-7
d_call: TRBD2
cdr3_aa: CAGGGSYEQYF
cdr3_nt: TGTGCCGGCGGGGGTTCCTACGAGCAGTACTTC

clone_size: .
v_call: TRBV11-2
j_call: TRBJ1-5
d_call: .
cdr3_aa: CASSPYPQTGKVSNQPQHF
cdr3_nt: TGTGCCAGCAGCCCCTACCCCCAAACAGGGAAGGTTAGCAATCAGCCCCAGCATTTT

clone_size: .
v_call: TRBV12-5
j_call: TRBJ2-7
d_call: .
cdr3_aa: CASGFNRVYEQYF
cdr3_nt: TGTGCTAGTGGTTTCAACAGGGTCTACGAGCAGTACTTC

clone_size: once
v_call: TRBV25-1
j_call: TRBJ2-1
d_call: TRBD2
cdr3_aa: CASSHRTSGSYNEQFF
cdr3_nt: TGTGCCAGCAGTCATAGGACTAGCGGGAGCTACAATGAGCAGTTCTTC

clone_size: medium-sized
v_call: TRBV5-1
j_call: TRBJ2-2
d_call: TRBD1
cdr3_aa: CASSPGTEGTGELFF
cdr3_nt: TGCGCCAGCAGCCCTGGGACAGAAGGGACAGGGGAGCTGTTTTTT

clone_size: .
v_call: TRBV23-1
j_call: TRBJ2-7
d_call: TRBD1
cdr3_aa: CASSSPGTGGTVWYF
cdr3_nt: TGCGCCAGCAGTTCACCCGGGACAGGGGGTACGGTATGGTACTTC

clone_size: .
v_call: TRBV9
j_call: TRBJ2-1
d_call: TRBD2
cdr3_aa: CASSVELREPYNEQFF
cdr3_nt: TGTGCCAGCAGCGTAGAATTGCGGGAGCCCTACAATGAGCAGTTCTTC

clone_size: once
v_call: TRBV19
j_call: TRBJ1-6
d_call: .
cdr3_aa: CASSIGGFDSPLHF
cdr3_nt: TGTGCCAGTAGTATCGGAGGATTCGATTCACCCCTCCACTTT

clone_size: few
v_call: TRBV11-2
j_call: TRBJ2-2
d_call: .
cdr3_aa: CASSLTSTGELFF
cdr3_nt: TGTGCCAGCAGCCTTACTTCCACCGGGGAGCTGTTTTTT

clone_size: .
v_call: TRBV23-1
j_call: TRBJ2-7
d_call: TRBD2
cdr3_aa: CASSQATSGRSYEQYF
cdr3_nt: TGCGCCAGCAGTCAGGCCACTAGCGGGAGGTCCTACGAGCAGTACTTC

clone_size: .
v_call: TRBV19
j_call: TRBJ1-2
d_call: .
cdr3_aa: CASTGHVYGYTF
cdr3_nt: TGTGCCAGTACAGGACACGTCTATGGCTACACCTTC

clone_size: .
v_call: TRBV4-2
j_call: TRBJ1-5
d_call: TRBD1
cdr3_aa: CASSPQTQGASNQPQHF
cdr3_nt: TGTGCCAGCAGCCCCCAAACCCAGGGGGCAAGCAATCAGCCCCAGCATTTT

clone_size: .
v_call: TRBV20-1
j_call: TRBJ1-2
d_call: .
cdr3_aa: CTPVGAGYTF
cdr3_nt: TGCACCCCTGTGGGGGCCGGCTACACCTTC

clone_size: few
v_call: TRBV12-5
j_call: TRBJ2-7
d_call: .
cdr3_aa: CASGGAGKDEQYF
cdr3_nt: TGTGCTAGTGGAGGGGCAGGGAAGGACGAGCAGTACTTC

clone_size: .
v_call: TRBV29-1
j_call: TRBJ1-2
d_call: TRBD1
cdr3_aa: CSVVGGTGGYYGYTF
cdr3_nt: TGCAGCGTTGTAGGTGGGACAGGGGGTTACTATGGCTACACCTTC

clone_size: .
v_call: TRBV6-4
j_call: TRBJ2-3
d_call: TRBD2
cdr3_aa: CASSDGLAGSMSTQYF
cdr3_nt: TGTGCCAGCAGTGACGGGCTAGCGGGGTCTATGAGTACGCAGTATTTT

clone_size: .
v_call: TRBV9
j_call: TRBJ1-5
d_call: .
cdr3_aa: CASSGSPNQPQHF
cdr3_nt: TGTGCCAGCAGCGGAAGCCCTAATCAGCCCCAGCATTTT

clone_size: .
v_call: TRBV7-9
j_call: TRBJ2-7
d_call: TRBD1
cdr3_aa: CASSFGTGVSYEQYF
cdr3_nt: TGTGCCAGCAGCTTCGGGACAGGGGTCTCCTACGAGCAGTACTTC

clone_size: once
v_call: TRBV7-9
j_call: TRBJ1-1
d_call: .
cdr3_aa: CASSLGGGRAFF
cdr3_nt: TGTGCCAGCAGCTTAGGGGGGGGCAGGGCTTTCTTT

clone_size: many
v_call: TRBV6-5
j_call: TRBJ1-2
d_call: .
cdr3_aa: CASRDTNYGYTF
cdr3_nt: TGTGCCAGCAGGGACACTAACTATGGCTACACCTTC

clone_size: once
v_call: TRBV10-2
j_call: TRBJ2-7
d_call: .
cdr3_aa: CASSQRGSYEQYF
cdr3_nt: TGCGCCAGCTCCCAACGGGGCTCCTACGAGCAGTACTTC

clone_size: .
v_call: TRBV11-3
j_call: TRBJ1-4
d_call: .
cdr3_aa: CASSLDPQSGEKLFF
cdr3_nt: TGTGCCAGCAGCTTAGACCCACAGTCTGGGGAAAAACTGTTTTTT

clone_size: .
v_call: TRBV18
j_call: TRBJ2-7
d_call: TRBD1
cdr3_aa: CASARQGQGAYEQYF
cdr3_nt: TGTGCCAGCGCCAGGCAGGGACAGGGGGCCTACGAGCAGTACTTC

clone_size: .
v_call: TRBV14
j_call: TRBJ1-2
d_call: TRBD1
cdr3_aa: CASSPRRGQGYTF
cdr3_nt: TGTGCCAGCAGCCCCCGCAGGGGACAGGGCTACACCTTC

clone_size: .
v_call: TRBV9
j_call: TRBJ1-4
d_call: TRBD1
cdr3_aa: CASSPGTAYNEKLFF
cdr3_nt: TGTGCCAGCAGCCCCGGGACAGCCTACAATGAAAAACTGTTTTTT

clone_size: .
v_call: TRBV7-3
j_call: TRBJ2-1
d_call: .
cdr3_aa: CASSWGGPRSYNEQFF
cdr3_nt: TGTGCCAGCTCTTGGGGCGGCCCTCGCTCCTACAATGAGCAGTTCTTC

clone_size: once
v_call: TRBV5-6
j_call: TRBJ2-1
d_call: .
cdr3_aa: CASSLTSGVNEQFF
cdr3_nt: TGTGCCAGCAGCTTGACGTCAGGCGTCAATGAGCAGTTCTTC

clone_size: .
v_call: TRBV5-1
j_call: TRBJ2-2
d_call: TRBD2
cdr3_aa: CASSFFGIAGTGGELFF
cdr3_nt: TGCGCCAGCAGCTTCTTCGGGATAGCGGGAACCGGCGGGGAGCTGTTTTTT

clone_size: .
v_call: TRBV29-1
j_call: TRBJ1-5
d_call: .
cdr3_aa: CSVGSGEQPQHF
cdr3_nt: TGCAGCGTTGGGTCAGGGGAGCAGCCCCAGCATTTT

clone_size: once
v_call: TRBV5-1
j_call: TRBJ2-2
d_call: .
cdr3_aa: CASSLVAGFATGELFF
cdr3_nt: TGCGCCAGCAGCTTGGTCGCAGGGTTTGCCACCGGGGAGCTGTTTTTT

clone_size: once
v_call: TRBV7-3
j_call: TRBJ2-3
d_call: .
cdr3_aa: CASSLFGADTQYF
cdr3_nt: TGTGCCAGCAGCTTATTCGGGGCAGATACGCAGTATTTT

clone_size: .
v_call: TRBV19
j_call: TRBJ1-1
d_call: .
cdr3_aa: CASSIISRPEAFF
cdr3_nt: TGTGCCAGTAGTATAATAAGCCGCCCTGAAGCTTTCTTT

clone_size: .
v_call: TRBV19
j_call: TRBJ2-1
d_call: TRBD2
cdr3_aa: CASSNTGGEDGQFF
cdr3_nt: TGTGCCAGTAGTAACACGGGAGGGGAGGATGGGCAGTTCTTC

clone_size: .
v_call: TRBV18
j_call: TRBJ1-1
d_call: .
cdr3_aa: CASSPDSTEAFF
cdr3_nt: TGTGCCAGCTCACCCGACAGTACTGAAGCTTTCTTT

clone_size: .
v_call: TRBV13
j_call: TRBJ1-1
d_call: .
cdr3_aa: CASSLGGGGHKSTEAFF
cdr3_nt: TGTGCCAGCAGCTTAGGCGGGGGGGGTCATAAGTCCACTGAAGCTTTCTTT

clone_size: .
v_call: TRBV6-5
j_call: TRBJ1-1
d_call: .
cdr3_aa: CASSYTGESRDTEAFF
cdr3_nt: TGTGCCAGCAGTTATACGGGGGAGTCAAGGGACACTGAAGCTTTCTTT

clone_size: .
v_call: TRBV9
j_call: TRBJ2-2
d_call: .
cdr3_aa: CASSVGWGQDGELFF
cdr3_nt: TGTGCCAGCAGCGTAGGTTGGGGGCAGGACGGGGAGCTGTTTTTT

clone_size: .
v_call: TRBV6-1
j_call: TRBJ2-7
d_call: TRBD2
cdr3_aa: CASSEQAGGPYYEQYF
cdr3_nt: TGTGCCAGCAGTGAACAAGCGGGAGGTCCCTACTACGAGCAGTACTTC